Below, 10 T cell receptor beta chains from the same sample are listed, as sequenced in a study of a mutant IDH1 vaccine in newly diagnosed glioma. Antigen specificity for these receptors is unknown. Assay: immunoSEQ multiplex PCR; the TCRdb copy retains only in-frame clones and omits some. Of 25,000 to 35,000 clones listed, nearly 90% are singletons. Time point: week 11, during vaccination. The content of each vaccine dose was 300 ug of mutant IDH1 20-mer peptide, and topical imiquimod accompanied it. This material consisted of PBMCs, taken from a glioma patient whose treatment included an IDH1 peptide vaccine. The receptors come from a man aged 18 to 29 with glioma.

The V call is TRBV25-1, the J call TRBJ2-7; D is ambiguous. Germline CDR1 and CDR2: MGHDK and SYGVNS. The V and J ends lost 1 base and 6 bases respectively, with 16 bases between them. The CDR3 contains 15 residues. CDR3 sequence (DNA): TGTGCCAGCAGTGAATCCGTGGGCCCCCAGCTCGAGCAGTACTTC. This gives the protein CASSESVGPQLEQYF.

The chain links TRBV7-2 to TRBJ1-2, with D possibly matching TRBD1 (5 bases). The CDR3 consists of 13 residues. The germline CDR1 and CDR2 sequences are SGHTA and FQGNSA. V was trimmed by 1 base and J by 7 bases, leaving 10 bases between them. In DNA, the CDR3 is TGTGCCAGCAGCTTAGACCGGGACTCTGGCTACACCTTC. Translation: CASSLDRDSGYTF.

The rearrangement uses TRBV19 and TRBJ2-7; D could derive from TRBD1 or TRBD2 (5 bases each). The germline gives CDR1 LNHDA, CDR2 SQIVND (reference sequence). The CDR3 runs 13 residues. With 8 bases removed from V and 1 base from J, the gap between germline ends came to 12 bases. CDR3 bases: TGTGCCAGTGGGGGAACGGGGTCCTACGAGCAGTACTTC. Protein product: CASGGTGSYEQYF. The whole variable domain, filled in from reference TRBV19 and TRBJ2-7, reads DGGITQSPKYLFRKEGQNVTLSCEQNLNHDAMYWYRQDPGQGLRLIYYSQIVNDFQKGDIAEGYSVSREKKESFPLTVTSAQKNPTAFYLCASGGTGSYEQYFGPGTRLTVT.

This clone was seen only once. This sequence joins TRBV29-1 and TRBJ2-7; 9 nucleotides line up with TRBD1. CDR3 length equals 15 residues. Germline assignment: CDR1 SQVTM and CDR2 ANQGSEA. Trimming at V came to 6 bases and at J to 5 bases, leaving 14 bases not matched to a gene. The CDR3 DNA reads as TGCAGCGTCCTGGGGCCGGGACAGGGAGCCAACGAGCAGTACTTC. This gives the protein CSVLGPGQGANEQYF.

The chain couples TRBV5-6 to TRBJ1-6; no clear D. Germline V gives CDR1 SGHDT, CDR2 YYEEEE. V shed 4 bases and J shed 9 bases, with 17 bases lying between them. This CDR3 region has 15 residues. The CDR3 DNA reads as TGTGCCAGCAGCCTCTGGGATTCCCGGGGTTCACCCCTCCACTTT. This codes for CASSLWDSRGSPLHF.

The V gene is TRBV25-1, the J gene TRBJ1-1; 7 bases match TRBD1. The CDR3 length is 14 residues. From germline, CDR1 is MGHDK and CDR2 SYGVNS. The J segment lost 5 bases and the V segment lost 3 bases, leaving 6 bases of the junction unmatched. The CDR3 DNA sequence: TGTGCCAGCAGTGACCCCAGGGGGTGGACTGAAGCTTTCTTT. The encoded protein is CASSDPRGWTEAFF.

The chain employs TRBV4-2 and TRBJ2-6; perhaps TRBD2 as D (7 bases). CDR3 size: 17 residues. In germline, CDR1 is LGHNA, CDR2 YNFKEQ. V lost 6 bases and J lost 0, with 15 bases in between. In DNA form, the CDR3 reads TGTGCCAGCAGTCTCGTTAGGGGGGGCTCTGGGGCCAACGTCCTGACTTTC. Residues: CASSLVRGGSGANVLTF.

V and J are TRBV6-5 and TRBJ1-3; possible D gene TRBD1, 5 bases. The CDR3 has 16 amino acids. V lost 0 bases, J lost 4 bases, and 13 bases lay in between. Germline V gene sequence: CDR1 MNHEY, CDR2 SVGAGI. CDR3 amino acids: CASSYSGEGTGNTIYF. DNA of the CDR3: TGTGCCAGCAGTTACTCAGGGGAGGGCACAGGAAACACCATATATTTT.

V usage is TRBV29-1 and J usage is TRBJ2-1; 12 bases line up with TRBD2. The CDR3 covers 15 residues. V was pared by 2 bases and J by 5 bases, with 4 bases of the junction left unmatched. CDR1 and CDR2 (germline): SQVTM, ANQGSEA. CDR3 bases: TGCAGCGTTGAACTAGCGGGAGGGTCCGACAATGAGCAGTTCTTC. Translating it yields CSVELAGGSDNEQFF.

This clone came up a few times. This chain links TRBV5-1 with TRBJ2-1, with D unclear. The V gene's germline CDR1 is SGHRS and CDR2 YFSETQ. The CDR3 has 12 amino acids. The germline V and J ends were trimmed by 0 bases and 10 bases, with 8 bases remaining between them. The CDR3 spells CASSLERVEQFF. CDR3 DNA sequence: TGCGCCAGCAGCTTGGAAAGGGTCGAGCAGTTCTTC.